These T cell receptor beta chains were read from a single sample in a study of graft-versus-host responses after intestinal transplantation. TCRdb keeps only in-frame clones here, not all; method: immunoSEQ multiplex PCR. This table has under 150,000 clones, more than 90% appearing once. What these receptors recognize is not known. The input for sequencing was unstimulated CD4+ T cells sorted from spleen or lymph node cells, taken before intestinal transplant. All receptors come from a human donor who received an intestinal transplant. CDR3s include the opening cysteine and the closing phenylalanine or tryptophan. The order of the fields is J gene, V gene, D gene, CDR3 DNA, CDR3 protein. A D gene is named only where the DNA matches it firmly.

>TRBJ1-6|TRBV6-5|NA
TGTGCCAGCAGTTACAGGCATGCTAGCTCTCCCCTCCACTTT
CASSYRHASSPLHF
>TRBJ2-7|TRBV7-9|TRBD1
TGTGCCAGCAGCTTAGCGCCGGGACAGGGACCCTACGAGCAGTACTTC
CASSLAPGQGPYEQYF
>TRBJ1-1|TRBV5-1|NA
TGCGCCAGCAGCTCTGTTGGGGAAATGAACACTGAAGCTTTCTTT
CASSSVGEMNTEAFF
>TRBJ2-3|TRBV19|NA
TGTGCCAGTAGTATAGATCCAGGGACCGCAGATACGCAGTATTTT
CASSIDPGTADTQYF
>TRBJ2-1|TRBV9|TRBD2
TGTGCCAGCAGCCTTAGCGGGGAGCAGTTCTTC
CASSLSGEQFF
>TRBJ1-1|TRBV19|TRBD1
TGTGCCAGTAGTCCCACCGGGACAGCCGAAGCTTTCTTT
CASSPTGTAEAFF
>TRBJ2-1|TRBV5-1|TRBD2
TGCGCCAGCAGCTTGAAGCCTAGCGGGGGACCGAATGAGCAGTTCTTC
CASSLKPSGGPNEQFF
>TRBJ2-6|TRBV11-2|NA
TGTGCCAGCAGCTTCCCACTGGGCACCTCTGGGGCCAACGTCCTGACTTTC
CASSFPLGTSGANVLTF
>TRBJ1-2|TRBV7-2|NA
TGTGCCAGCAGCTTAGGGGGGTGGGCTAACTATGGCTACACCTTC
CASSLGGWANYGYTF
>TRBJ1-2|TRBV21-1|NA
TGTGCCAACAGGGGTCGGGACAGGTACAATTATGGCTACACCTTC
CANRGRDRYNYGYTF
>TRBJ2-5|TRBV6-1|TRBD2
TGTGCCAGCAGTGTACTGGGGACTAGAGAAGAGACCCAGTACTTC
CASSVLGTREETQYF
>TRBJ1-1|TRBV18|NA
TGTGCCAGCTCACCCTCAGAAGGAGGGGCGAGTACTTTCTTT
CASSPSEGGASTFF